The next 7 T cell receptor beta chains were all read from a single sample in a study of shared clonotypes between healthy human individuals. Generated by immunoSEQ multiplex PCR, the TCRdb table keeps only in-frame clones and is missing some. Of around 500,000 clones in the sample, around 79% are singletons; the top ten hold over 9.5%. The sample consisted of PBMCs. Receptor source: a woman in her thirties or forties in good health. Some clones in this sample may be carry-over from other donors' samples.

The chain uses TRBV2 and TRBJ2-7; either TRBD1 or TRBD2 may supply D (5 bases each). Deletions cut 4 bases from V and 3 bases from J, with 10 bases between. There are 13 residues in the CDR3. Germline values: CDR1 SNHLY, CDR2 FYNNEI. The CDR3 bases are TGTGCCAGCAGTGTTGAGAGGGGCTACGAGCAGTACTTC. Encoded protein: CASSVERGYEQYF.

The chain employs TRBV28 and TRBJ1-5; 7 bases align to TRBD1. The ends lost 4 bases at V and 6 bases at J; junction bases unmatched: 15. The CDR3 consists of 17 residues. In germline, CDR1 is MDHEN, CDR2 SYDVKM. CDR3 amino acids: CASSSPTTGIMGQPQHF. CDR3 DNA: TGTGCCAGCAGTTCCCCTACGACAGGGATCATGGGTCAGCCCCAGCATTTT.

This rearrangement joins TRBV7-6 to TRBJ2-3; D possibly corresponds to TRBD2 (6 bases). V lost 5 bases and J lost 5, with 17 bases in between. The CDR3 has 15 residues. In germline, CDR1 is SGHVS, CDR2 FNYEAQ. CDR3 amino acids: CASSRGSLGGDTQYF. The DNA of the CDR3 is TGTGCCAGCAGCCGAGGCTCTCTGGGGGGAGATACGCAGTATTTT.

The chain employs TRBV28 and TRBJ2-7; weak D call: TRBD2 (6 bases). This CDR3 is built from 14 residues. Trimming shortened V by 2 bases and J by 5 bases, and 13 bases separated the two germline ends. Germline lookup yields CDR1 MDHEN and CDR2 SYDVKM. CDR3 loop: CASSLRGRWNEQYF. The CDR3 nucleotides are TGTGCCAGCAGTTTAAGAGGGAGGTGGAACGAGCAGTACTTC.

The chain couples TRBV29-1 to TRBJ2-1; the D is unclear. The CDR3 covers 12 residues. Germline V gives CDR1 SQVTM, CDR2 ANQGSEA. The V end lost 2 bases, the J end lost 6 bases, and 8 bases lay between the germline ends. The CDR3 loop is CSVESFSNEQFF. As DNA, the CDR3 is TGCAGCGTTGAATCCTTCAGCAATGAGCAGTTCTTC.

This rearrangement joins TRBV2 to TRBJ2-2, with D perhaps TRBD2 (6 bases). The CDR3 length is 15 residues. Trimming cost V 6 bases and J 1 base, with 12 bases left between them. Germline V lookup: CDR1 SNHLY, CDR2 FYNNEI. CDR3 DNA: TGTGCCAGCAGGCCCGGGACTGTGAACACCGGGGAGCTGTTTTTT. It is translated as CASRPGTVNTGELFF.

This clone was counted between two and nine times. This sequence joins TRBV7-3 and TRBJ2-7; D may correspond to TRBD1 or TRBD2 (5 bases each). Germline-derived CDR1 and CDR2 are SGHTA and FQGTGA. V was pared by 4 bases and J by 0 bases, with 7 bases between. The CDR3 covers 13 residues. The CDR3 reads CASSSGASYEQYF. The DNA of the CDR3 is TGTGCCAGCAGCTCCGGGGCCTCCTACGAGCAGTACTTC.